The 20 T cell receptor beta chains reported below all come from one sample, sequenced in a study of post-analysis software for immune sequencing data. Broader study findings: Controls had lower frequencies than patients of 4 or 5 TRBV segments, which included TRBV5-6, TRBV5-1 and TRBV20-1.

Their antigen targets remain unknown. The library was made from cDNA and included unique molecular identifiers. TCRdb reprocessed the PCR reads with MiXCR, giving one entry per CDR3 protein. Among about 540,000 distinct CDR3 sequences listed, approximately 31% were seen once. Material for sequencing was blood. The receptors derive from a girl under 18 with multiple sclerosis.

This clonotype was counted only a few times. The V call is TRBV4-2, the J call TRBJ2-7; TRBD2 matches at 9 bases. With 7 bases clipped from V and 2 bases from J, the junction kept 12 bases outside the gene matches. Germline values: CDR1 LGHNA, CDR2 YNFKEQ. CDR3 length: 16 residues. In nucleotides, the CDR3 is TGTGCCAGCACCGCGGCGTCGGGCGGGGGGGCCTACGAGCAGTACTTC. Protein sequence: CASTAASGGGAYEQYF.

This clonotype was counted a few times. The V gene is TRBV29-1, the J gene TRBJ2-1; 7 bases agree with TRBD1. The CDR3 covers 12 residues. Germline V gene data show CDR1 as SQVTM and CDR2 as ANQGSEA. The V segment lost 6 bases and the J segment 4 bases; nucleotides outside the gene matches: 3. This chain's CDR3 is CSVNRGYNEQFF. CDR3 in DNA: TGCAGCGTAAACAGGGGTTACAATGAGCAGTTCTTC.

The chain joins TRBV25-1 to TRBJ1-4; the D gene is possibly TRBD1 (6 bases). Per the germline V gene, CDR1 is MGHDK and CDR2 is SYGVNS. The CDR3 is 15 residues long. Trimming took 5 bases from V and 7 from J, leaving 17 bases between them. The CDR3 loop reads CASSPRGGLGEKLFF. For the CDR3, the DNA is TGTGCCAGCAGTCCGAGGGGGGGGCTAGGTGAAAAACTGTTTTTT.

The CDR3 coding sequence is TGCGCCAGCAGCATGGGACAGGGGAAGGATACGCAGTATTTT. This sequence encodes CASSMGQGKDTQYF. The chain couples TRBV5-1 to TRBJ2-3; 10 bases agree with TRBD1. The CDR3 totals 14 residues. CDR1 SGHRS and CDR2 YFSETQ come from the germline V gene. The V gene end was trimmed by 4 bases and the J gene end by 6 bases; junction bases not matched to a gene: 5.

This clonotype occurred many times. V is TRBV5-1 and J is TRBJ2-7; weak D call: TRBD1 (5 bases). Germline CDR1 is SGHRS and CDR2 is YFSETQ. This CDR3 spans 14 amino acids. The ends were cut back, 0 bases at V and 5 bases at J, with 12 bases in the middle. Written as DNA, the CDR3 is TGCGCCAGCAGCTTGGATAACGTAGGGGACGAGCAGTACTTC. Translating gives CASSLDNVGDEQYF.

In its sample, this clonotype was seen a few times. The gene calls are TRBV9 and TRBJ2-7; 8 positions agree with TRBD2. V trimming: 0 bases; J trimming: 5 bases; junction bases outside the gene matches: 10. The CDR3 extends over 16 amino acids. From germline, CDR1 is SGDLS and CDR2 YYNGEE. The CDR3, as DNA: TGTGCCAGCAGCGTAGCCTGGGCGGGGGGCTGGAACGAGCAGTACTTC. It translates to CASSVAWAGGWNEQYF.

CDR3 coding DNA: TGTGCCAGCAGCGCGAGGGTGGTCGGTAATCAGCCCCAGCATTTT. Protein: CASSARVVGNQPQHF. This rearrangement joins TRBV5-8 to TRBJ1-5, with unresolved D. In germline, CDR1 is SGHTS, CDR2 YDEGEE. V shed 4 bases and J shed 4 bases, with 15 bases lying between them. This CDR3 spans 15 amino acids.

J is TRBJ2-1 and V is TRBV6-5; D possibly corresponds to TRBD2 (7 bases). V gave up 7 bases and J gave up 9 bases, with 19 bases separating them. In germline, CDR1 is MNHEY, CDR2 SVGAGI. CDR3 length: 14 amino acids. The chain's CDR3 is CASTPARGAAEQFF. CDR3 bases: TGTGCCAGCACCCCGGCTCGGGGGGCCGCTGAGCAGTTCTTC.

This clonotype was observed a few times. The J gene is TRBJ2-7, the V gene TRBV20-1, with 10 bases matching TRBD2. The J call is uncertain, as TRBJ2-5 better fits the DNA end. Looked up from germline, CDR1 is DFQATT and CDR2 is SNEGSKA (reference sequence). The CDR3 has 16 amino acids. The CDR3 protein is CSARDLERGGRGTQYF. As DNA, the CDR3 is TGCAGTGCTAGAGATCTTGAGCGGGGGGGACGGGGGACCCAGTACTTC.

The chain combines TRBV5-1 with TRBJ1-1; no clear D. The CDR3 extends over 14 amino acids. Trimming shortened V by 0 bases and J by 0 bases, and 6 bases separated the two germline ends. Per germline, CDR1 SGHRS and CDR2 YFSETQ. CDR3 in amino acids: CASSLVRMNTEAFF. In nucleotides, the CDR3 is TGCGCCAGCAGCTTGGTTCGGATGAACACTGAAGCTTTCTTT.

This clonotype was seen more than once but under ten times. The chain recombines TRBV12-3 or TRBV12-4 with TRBJ2-3; D is possibly TRBD2 (6 bases). The CDR3 has 16 residues. Trimming shortened V by 7 bases and J by 6 bases, and 23 bases separated the two germline ends. The CDR3 reads CASNNEGLGGPDTQYF. The CDR3 DNA is TGTGCCAGCAACAACGAGGGCCTCGGGGGTCCGGATACGCAGTATTTT.

This clonotype was counted a few times. This rearrangement joins TRBV6-5 to TRBJ2-3; TRBD2 agrees at 10 bases. J was trimmed by 4 bases and V by 7 bases; bases with no gene match: 8. CDR3 size: 15 residues. Germline V gene lookup returns CDR1 MNHEY and CDR2 SVGAGI. CDR3 sequence reads: CASTSLAGAPDTQYF. CDR3 nucleotides: TGTGCCAGCACCTCCCTAGCGGGGGCCCCAGATACGCAGTATTTT.

V is TRBV9 and J is TRBJ1-4; D is unresolved. The CDR3 runs to 15 residues. Trimming left V 4 bases short and J 2 bases short, with 12 bases between. CDR1 SGDLS and CDR2 YYNGEE come from the germline V gene. The CDR3, as DNA: TGTGCCAGCAGCCCTACGGGGTACACTAATGAAAAACTGTTTTTT. Encoded protein: CASSPTGYTNEKLFF.

J is TRBJ1-1 and V is TRBV10-2; 9 positions agree with TRBD1. In germline, CDR1 is WSHSY, CDR2 SAAADI. The CDR3 runs 16 residues. The ends lost 0 bases at V and 0 bases at J; junction bases unmatched: 2. The CDR3 loop reads CASSESQGALNTEAFF. In DNA form, the CDR3 reads TGCGCCAGCAGTGAGTCACAGGGGGCGCTGAACACTGAAGCTTTCTTT.

This chain connects TRBV20-1 to TRBJ2-1, with 8 bases lining up with TRBD2. CDR1 and CDR2 from the germline V gene are DFQATT and SNEGSKA (reference sequence). Trimming cost V 5 bases and J 9 bases; bases outside gene matches: 0. CDR3 length: 10 amino acids. CDR3 nucleotides: TGCAGTGCTCTAGCGGGTGAGCAGTTCTTC. Its translation: CSALAGEQFF.

The gene calls are TRBV5-6 and TRBJ2-4; D unresolved. Trimming stripped 5 bases from V and 0 bases from J, with 12 bases between. CDR3 length: 15 residues. Per germline, CDR1 SGHDT and CDR2 YYEEEE. The CDR3 loop is CASSSPALAKNIQYF. The CDR3 region has the DNA TGTGCCAGCAGTTCCCCCGCCCTAGCCAAAAACATTCAGTACTTC.

This clonotype has only a few counts. The chain has TRBV5-5 and TRBJ2-3, with 8 bases aligning to TRBD1. Trimming cost V 3 bases and J 4 bases; bases outside gene matches: 13. The CDR3 consists of 17 residues. Germline V gives CDR1 SGHKS, CDR2 YYEKEE (reference sequence). CDR3 region: CASSSTYRDRFSDTQYF. The CDR3 DNA follows: TGTGCCAGCAGCTCGACCTACCGGGACAGGTTTTCAGATACGCAGTATTTT.

DNA of the CDR3: TGTGCCAGCAAAGCCACCGGTGAGGCTTTCTTT. Translated: CASKATGEAFF. The genes are TRBV3-1 and TRBJ1-1; D is undetermined. The CDR3 is 11 amino acids. The germline V gene has CDR1 LGHDT and CDR2 YNNKEL (reference sequence). The V gene lost 7 bases and the J gene lost 11 bases, with 14 bases spanning the gap.

This clonotype appeared many times. The V and J genes are TRBV5-1 and TRBJ2-1, with D perhaps matching TRBD2 (6 bases). Trimming shortened V by 6 bases and J by 9 bases, and 10 bases separated the two germline ends. The length of the CDR3 is 11 residues. Germline V gene lookup returns CDR1 SGHRS and CDR2 YFSETQ. The CDR3 region has the DNA TGCGCCAGCAATTTCGGGGGTGAGCAGTTCTTC. It is translated as CASNFGGEQFF.

The rearrangement links TRBV29-1 to TRBJ2-7; D may correspond to TRBD1 or TRBD2 (5 bases each). TRBJ2-5 matches the DNA end more closely, so the J call is doubtful. The CDR3 covers 12 residues. The V gene's germline CDR1 is SQVTM and CDR2 ANQGSEA. The CDR3 DNA sequence: TGCAGCGCCGCTCTAGCAGGGGAGACCCAGTACTTC. The encoded protein is CSAALAGETQYF.